Following are 7 T cell receptor beta chains from one sample sequenced in a study of blood T cell repertoires in COVID-19. The protocol was immunoSEQ multiplex PCR, while the TCRdb copy is restricted to in-frame clones and leaves out a portion. The table records 150,000 to 200,000 clones, about 86% of them present only once. Sequences were obtained from peripheral blood. These receptors originate from a man aged 55 to 70 with acute or convalescent COVID-19.

This chain uses TRBV27 with TRBJ1-1; 7 bases align to TRBD1. The V segment lost 8 bases and the J segment 2 bases; nucleotides outside the gene matches: 8. Germline lookup yields CDR1 MNHEY and CDR2 SMNVEV (reference sequence). The CDR3 spans 14 residues. CDR3 coding DNA: TGTGCCAGCGGGACCGGGACAGTAAACACTGAAGCTTTCTTT. Translating it yields CASGTGTVNTEAFF.

The genes are TRBV28 and TRBJ1-6, with 10 bases matching TRBD1. J lost 5 bases, V lost 5 bases, and 6 bases had no gene match. Germline V lookup: CDR1 MDHEN, CDR2 SYDVKM. The CDR3 runs 16 residues. The CDR3 DNA sequence: TGTGCCAGCAGTGGGGGACAGGGGTGGGATAATTCACCCCTCCACTTT. The encoded protein is CASSGGQGWDNSPLHF.

Only one count was recorded for this clone. The chain employs TRBV27 and TRBJ1-5, with a tentative D call TRBD1 (6 bases). Germline CDR1 MNHEY, CDR2 SMNVEV (reference sequence). The CDR3 length is 14 residues. Trimming cost V 2 bases and J 5 bases, with 10 bases left between them. As DNA, the CDR3 is TGTGCCAGCAGTTTAAGGGCAGGGGATCAGCCCCAGCATTTT. This translates into CASSLRAGDQPQHF.

The chain employs TRBV3-1 (or the pseudogene TRBV3-2) and TRBJ1-3, with 7 bases identical to TRBD1. The V gene end was trimmed by 4 bases and the J gene end by 0 bases; junction bases not matched to a gene: 6. The CDR3 runs 16 residues. Germline V gene lookup returns CDR1 LGHDT and CDR2 YNNKEL (reference sequence). The CDR3: CASSPPTGASGNTIYF. CDR3 in DNA: TGTGCCAGCAGCCCCCCCACAGGGGCCTCTGGAAACACCATATATTTT.

The chain couples TRBV3-1 (or the pseudogene TRBV3-2) to TRBJ1-5; tentatively, D is TRBD1 (5 bases). The CDR3 consists of 16 residues. The germline V and J ends were trimmed by 0 bases and 7 bases, with 16 bases remaining between them. The V gene's germline CDR1 is LGHDT and CDR2 YNNKEL (reference sequence). The CDR3 sequence: CASSQDAGGVRQPQHF. As DNA, the CDR3 is TGTGCCAGCAGCCAAGATGCGGGAGGGGTCAGGCAGCCCCAGCATTTT.

The gene calls are TRBV9 and TRBJ1-3; D might be TRBD1 (6 bases). The CDR3 consists of 13 residues. Germline V gene lookup returns CDR1 SGDLS and CDR2 YYNGEE. V was trimmed by 4 bases and J by 4 bases, leaving 9 bases between them. The CDR3 nucleotides are TGTGCCAGCAGCCCCGGGACAGGAAACACCATATATTTT. Encoded protein: CASSPGTGNTIYF.

The sample holds a few counts of this clone. This CDR3 is CASSPTTSGNTGELFF. The CDR3 nucleotides read TGCGCCAGCAGCCCGACGACTAGCGGGAATACCGGGGAGCTGTTTTTT. The chain employs TRBV5-1 and TRBJ2-2, with 11 bases identical to TRBD2. The CDR3 covers 16 residues. Trimming removed 4 bases from V and 5 bases from J; junction bases left unmatched: 7. The germline V gene has CDR1 SGHRS and CDR2 YFSETQ.